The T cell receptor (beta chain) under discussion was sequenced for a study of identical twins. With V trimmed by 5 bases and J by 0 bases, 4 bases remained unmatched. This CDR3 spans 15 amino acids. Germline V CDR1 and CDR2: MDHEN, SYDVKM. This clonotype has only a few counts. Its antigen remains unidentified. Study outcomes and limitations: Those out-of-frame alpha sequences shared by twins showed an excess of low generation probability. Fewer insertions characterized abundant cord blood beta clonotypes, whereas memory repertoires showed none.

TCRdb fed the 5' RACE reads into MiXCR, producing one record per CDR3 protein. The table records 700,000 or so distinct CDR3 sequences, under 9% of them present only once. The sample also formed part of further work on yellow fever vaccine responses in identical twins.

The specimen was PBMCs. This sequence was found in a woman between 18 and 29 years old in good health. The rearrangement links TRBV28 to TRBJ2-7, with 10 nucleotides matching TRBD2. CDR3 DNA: TGTGCCAGCAGTCGCCGGACTAGCGGCTCCTACGAGCAGTACTTC. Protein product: CASSRRTSGSYEQYF.